These 21 T cell receptor beta chains originate from one sample sequenced in a study of cytomegalovirus exposure and HLA in healthy donors. It was with 60 Vbeta and 13 Jbeta primers that the PCR ran. Sequencing was performed with immunoSEQ multiplex PCR; in TCRdb, only in-frame clones are kept and a portion is missing. The sample holds some 120,000 clones; about 73% are singletons and the top ten take around 3.7%. The specimen sequenced was PBMCs. These receptors were taken from a woman in her 40s in good health and CMV-seronegative.

The chain has TRBV28 and TRBJ1-2; D is undetermined. Per germline, CDR1 MDHEN and CDR2 SYDVKM. The CDR3 contains 15 residues. The V and J ends lost 2 bases and 0 bases respectively, with 10 bases between them. The CDR3: CASSLGTEPNYGYTF. CDR3 coding DNA: TGTGCCAGCAGTTTAGGTACAGAACCTAACTATGGCTACACCTTC.

The chain couples TRBV6-5 to TRBJ1-2, with 10 bases fitting TRBD1. CDR3 length equals 14 residues. V shed 4 bases, J shed 6 bases, and the junction held 5 bases outside the gene matches. Per germline, CDR1 MNHEY and CDR2 SVGAGI. This CDR3 reads CASSLLDRGNGYTF. Here the CDR3 DNA reads TGTGCCAGCAGTTTATTGGACAGGGGGAATGGCTACACCTTC.

The gene calls are TRBV5-1 and TRBJ1-4; 7 bases fit TRBD1. This CDR3 has 16 residues. The ends lost 4 bases at V and 0 bases at J; junction bases unmatched: 6. Per germline, CDR1 SGHRS and CDR2 YFSETQ. CDR3 amino acids: CASSPGQDATNEKLFF. CDR3 bases: TGCGCCAGCAGCCCTGGACAGGATGCAACTAATGAAAAACTGTTTTTT.

The chain joins TRBV6-5 to TRBJ1-2, with D perhaps matching TRBD1 (5 bases). Trimming shortened V by 7 bases and J by 4 bases, and 16 bases separated the two germline ends. Germline lookup yields CDR1 MNHEY and CDR2 SVGAGI. This CDR3 region has 14 residues. CDR3: CASTVLGQTYGYTF. The CDR3 coding sequence is TGTGCCAGCACCGTCCTAGGACAAACCTATGGCTACACCTTC.

The rearrangement uses TRBV15 and TRBJ2-7; 11 nucleotides align to TRBD1. The germline V gene encodes CDR1 LNHNV and CDR2 YYDKDF (reference sequence). The V and J ends lost 0 bases and 6 bases, in that order; junction bases with no gene match: 13. The CDR3 sequence is 18 residues long. CDR3 loop: CATSRDRTGGAVLREQYF. The CDR3 DNA is TGTGCCACCAGCAGAGATCGGACAGGGGGCGCAGTTCTACGCGAGCAGTACTTC. The complete variable domain, with remaining parts taken from reference TRBV15 and TRBJ2-7, reads DAMVIQNPRYQVTQFGKPVTLSCSQTLNHNVMYWYQQKSSQAPKLLFHYYDKDFNNEADTPDNFQSRRPNTSFCFLDIRSPGLGDTAMYLCATSRDRTGGAVLREQYFGPGTRLTVT.

This clone was observed a single time. The rearrangement joins TRBV6-5 to TRBJ1-3; perhaps TRBD1 as D (5 bases). The CDR3 covers 16 residues. Germline-derived CDR1 and CDR2 are MNHEY and SVGAGI. The germline V and J ends were trimmed by 0 bases and 0 bases, with 9 bases remaining between them. The CDR3, as DNA: TGTGCCAGCAGTTACTCCCGGGGGTTCTCTGGAAACACCATATATTTT. Translation: CASSYSRGFSGNTIYF.

The V call is TRBV29-1, the J call TRBJ1-4; 9 nucleotides agree with TRBD1. There are 15 residues in the CDR3. Germline values: CDR1 SQVTM, CDR2 ANQGSEA. With V trimmed by 5 bases and J by 5 bases, 9 bases remained unmatched. For the CDR3, the DNA is TGCAGCGTTACAATTGGAGGGACAGGGAATGAAAAACTGTTTTTT. It translates to CSVTIGGTGNEKLFF. The complete variable domain, with remaining parts taken from reference TRBV29-1 and TRBJ1-4, reads SAVISQKPSRDICQRGTSLTIQCQVDSQVTMMFWYRQQPGQSLTLIATANQGSEATYESGFVIDKFPISRPNLTFSTLTVSNMSPEDSSIYLCSVTIGGTGNEKLFFGSGTQLSVL.

The J gene is TRBJ2-7, the V gene TRBV6-1; weak D call: TRBD1 (6 bases). The CDR3 spans 16 residues. Looked up from germline, CDR1 is MNHNS and CDR2 is SASEGT. The germline V and J ends were trimmed by 2 bases and 0 bases, with 14 bases remaining between them. For the CDR3, the DNA is TGTGCCAGCAGTGAATTTGGGGGCATCGGCTCCTACGAGCAGTACTTC. This gives the protein CASSEFGGIGSYEQYF.

A word on this clone: Germline and junction disagree at one end, which may indicate a read error. The V call is TRBV7-7, the J call TRBJ2-7; a weak D match, TRBD2 (6 bases). From germline, CDR1 is SSHAT and CDR2 FNYEAQ (reference sequence). CDR3 length: 13 residues. CDR3 nucleotide sequence: TGTGCTAGCAGCGCTGGGGGGAGCTACGAGCAGTACTTC. It is translated as CASSAGGSYEQYF.

The chain combines TRBV4-1 with TRBJ2-5, with 10 bases lining up with TRBD1. Germline CDR1 is MGHRA and CDR2 is YSYEKL. The V gene end was trimmed by 3 bases and the J gene end by 5 bases; junction bases not matched to a gene: 15. The CDR3 runs to 18 residues. CDR3 sequence: CASSQAGQGWAKKETQYF. The CDR3 bases are TGCGCCAGCAGCCAGGCGGGACAGGGGTGGGCAAAAAAGGAGACCCAGTACTTC.

V usage is TRBV6-5 and J usage is TRBJ1-1; the match to TRBD1 covers 10 bases. The CDR3 spans 14 residues. Trimming at V came to 5 bases and at J to 3 bases, leaving 3 bases not matched to a gene. Looked up from germline, CDR1 is MNHEY and CDR2 is SVGAGI. The CDR3 sequence: CASSGQGGYTEAFF. For the CDR3, the DNA is TGTGCCAGCAGTGGACAGGGGGGGTACACTGAAGCTTTCTTT.

The chain carries TRBV2 and TRBJ1-6, with D possibly TRBD1 on 6 matching bases. V was clipped by 6 bases and J by 6 bases, with 12 bases between them. Germline CDR1 is SNHLY and CDR2 is FYNNEI. There are 14 residues in the CDR3. CDR3 sequence: CASRSGDGNSPLHF. CDR3 bases: TGTGCCAGCAGATCAGGGGATGGTAATTCACCCCTCCACTTT. Supplemented by reference TRBV2 and TRBJ1-6, the full variable domain reads EPEVTQTPSHQVTQMGQEVILRCVPISNHLYFYWYRQILGQKVEFLVSFYNNEISEKSEIFDDQFSVERPDGSNFTLKIRSTKLEDSAMYFCASRSGDGNSPLHFGNGTRLTVT.

This chain links TRBV7-6 with TRBJ1-1; D call uncertain. The ends were cut back, 0 bases at V and 1 base at J, with 6 bases in the middle. The CDR3 sequence is 14 residues long. Germline CDR1 is SGHVS and CDR2 is FNYEAQ. DNA of the CDR3: TGTGCCAGCAGCTTAGCGGCAGGGAACACTGAAGCTTTCTTT. Protein sequence: CASSLAAGNTEAFF. The complete variable domain, with remaining parts taken from reference TRBV7-6 and TRBJ1-1, reads GAGVSQSPRYKVTKRGQDVALRCDPISGHVSLYWYRQALGQGPEFLTYFNYEAQQDKSGLPNDRFSAERPEGSISTLTIQRTEQRDSAMYRCASSLAAGNTEAFFGQGTRLTVV.

The rearrangement links TRBV9 to TRBJ1-2, with 8 bases that match TRBD1. Per germline, CDR1 SGDLS and CDR2 YYNGEE. Trimming at V came to 4 bases and at J to 6 bases, leaving 17 bases not matched to a gene. This CDR3 has 17 amino acids. This CDR3 reads CASSPELEGRGRDGYTF. The CDR3, as DNA: TGTGCCAGCAGCCCCGAGTTAGAGGGCAGGGGGCGGGATGGCTACACCTTC.

The chain is built from TRBV9 and TRBJ1-2, with TRBD1 as a possible D gene (5 bases). Germline CDR1 and CDR2: SGDLS and YYNGEE. V lost 3 bases to trimming and J lost 0 bases, with 12 bases between them. This CDR3 has 15 residues. In DNA form, the CDR3 reads TGTGCCAGCAGCGCGGCAGGGTCGTCTAACTATGGCTACACCTTC. Its protein product is CASSAAGSSNYGYTF.

The V gene is TRBV5-6, the J gene TRBJ1-2; no clear D gene. Germline CDR1 and CDR2: SGHDT and YYEEEE. CDR3 length: 13 amino acids. V was shortened by 6 bases and J by 2 bases, with 11 bases between the two germline ends. The CDR3 DNA reads as TGTGCCAGCAACTACCCTGGGAACTATGGCTACACCTTC. It codes for CASNYPGNYGYTF.

The V and J genes are TRBV2 and TRBJ1-2, with 10 bases lining up with TRBD1. Germline CDR1 is SNHLY and CDR2 is FYNNEI. V was clipped by 7 bases and J by 6 bases; unmatched bases: 20. This CDR3 comprises 18 residues. This CDR3 is CASNRIRDRGRILNGYTF. Written as DNA, the CDR3 is TGTGCCAGCAACCGGATCCGAGACAGGGGGCGGATACTAAATGGCTACACCTTC.

The chain uses TRBV7-2 and TRBJ1-2; TRBD1 aligns across 8 bases. The CDR3 is 14 amino acids. Losses at the gene ends were 4 bases for V and 4 bases for J; bases not matched to a gene: 5. Germline-derived CDR1 and CDR2 are SGHTA and FQGNSA. The CDR3 region has the DNA TGTGCCAGCAGCTCAGACAGGGGCCCCTATGGCTACACCTTC. Translation gives CASSSDRGPYGYTF.

V and J are TRBV7-9 and TRBJ2-4; the D gene is possibly TRBD2 (6 bases). CDR3 length equals 16 residues. V lost 6 bases and J lost 2, with 17 bases in between. Germline assignment: CDR1 SEHNR and CDR2 FQNEAQ (reference sequence). The DNA of the CDR3 is TGTGCCAGCAGGGGGGGAGAGGCCCCTACCAAAAACATTCAGTACTTC. It translates to CASRGGEAPTKNIQYF.

This rearrangement joins TRBV4-3 to TRBJ2-3, with D unresolved. Germline CDR1 and CDR2: LGHNA and YSLEER. V was pared by 1 base and J by 4 bases, with 6 bases between. The CDR3 has 13 amino acids. CDR3 nucleotide sequence: TGCGCCAGCAGCCAAGGAGTTCCAGATACGCAGTATTTT. It is translated as CASSQGVPDTQYF.

This rearrangement joins TRBV6-1 to TRBJ1-6, with a possible D match to TRBD1 (5 bases). The CDR3 has 13 residues. Germline-derived CDR1 and CDR2 are MNHNS and SASEGT. V shed 8 bases and J shed 11 bases, with 16 bases lying between them. This chain's CDR3 is CASSGGKSAPLHF. In DNA, the CDR3 is TGTGCCAGCTCGGGGGGAAAAAGCGCACCCCTCCACTTT.